The rows below give T cell receptor beta chains drawn from one sample of a study of shared clonotypes between healthy human individuals. Only in-frame clones appear in the TCRdb table, and some are missing; sequencing was by immunoSEQ multiplex PCR. Of 950,000 to 1,100,000 clones listed, 78% are singletons. The sequenced sample was memory CD4+ T cells from PBMCs. These TCRs come from a man between 18 and 29 years old in good health. Some clones in this sample may be carry-over from other donors' samples. Both conserved end residues are part of each CDR3. Not all rows give a size; the values are once, few, many and, for expanded clones, a class.

CASSLRDREHTIYF	NA	TRBV5-5	TRBJ1-3
CASSLRIGGSHNEQFF	NA	TRBV7-8	TRBJ2-1
CASSQERHYGYTF	NA	TRBV14	TRBJ1-2
CASRGGGLSSGANVLTF	NA	TRBV5-1	TRBJ2-6
CASSQGRSYGYTF	few	TRBV14	TRBJ1-2
CATSRGWEKLFF	few	TRBV15	TRBJ1-4
CASSAGTTYEQYF	NA	TRBV9	TRBJ2-7
CASSQDHYSSYEQYF	NA	TRBV4-1	TRBJ2-7
CASSPGTDGQPQHF	NA	TRBV5-1	TRBJ1-5
CASSRDRDYEQYF	NA	TRBV13	TRBJ2-7
CASSSPSGSSNEQFF	NA	TRBV5-4	TRBJ2-1
CASSQVGALNGIFETQYF	NA	TRBV14	TRBJ2-5
CASSAPETGSYEQYF	NA	TRBV28	TRBJ2-7
CASSQGDRNTEAFF	NA	TRBV27	TRBJ1-1
CASSLGQGAGGNTIYF	NA	TRBV5-1	TRBJ1-3
CATSPGPSGGTQYF	NA	TRBV27	TRBJ2-5
CASSDSSGFGYTF	NA	TRBV6-1	TRBJ1-2
CASSLVSAGEQFF	NA	TRBV7-9	TRBJ2-1
CASSIRGGGTEAFF	NA	TRBV19	TRBJ1-1
CASSWGTGGNTIYF	NA	TRBV5-8	TRBJ1-3
CASSPPEVRETQYF	NA	TRBV18	TRBJ2-5
CASTIQGPYSYEQYF	NA	TRBV6-1	TRBJ2-7
CASSRTGTSGNGKYNEQFF	NA	TRBV10-2	TRBJ2-1
CASSEYVGQGSEAFF	NA	TRBV6-1	TRBJ1-1
CASSPTSGRAVEQFF	once	TRBV7-2	TRBJ2-1
CASSLVGRDDGYTF	NA	TRBV5-6	TRBJ1-2
CASSQEVPVGEPVKLFF	NA	TRBV4-2	TRBJ1-4
CASSLDPGASPLHF	NA	TRBV5-1	TRBJ1-6
CASSRRLGDAGNTIYF	NA	TRBV5-1	TRBJ1-3
CASSFDRGSYYEQYF	once	TRBV7-2	TRBJ2-7
CASSLFGDSTDTQYF	few	TRBV7-3	TRBJ2-3
CASSFPSQGIRAQHF	NA	TRBV28	TRBJ1-5
CASSFGMRGDNEQFF	NA	TRBV11-2	TRBJ2-1
CASSETDSNQPQHF	NA	TRBV6-1	TRBJ1-5
CLTGQANYGYTF	NA	TRBV6-1	TRBJ1-2
CASSLSGTDTQYF	NA	TRBV28	TRBJ2-3
CASSQDRPVGQPQHF	once	TRBV4-1	TRBJ1-5
CASSRGGESNQPQHF	NA	TRBV5-1	TRBJ1-5
CASSLGQGYGEQYF	NA	TRBV5-1	TRBJ2-7